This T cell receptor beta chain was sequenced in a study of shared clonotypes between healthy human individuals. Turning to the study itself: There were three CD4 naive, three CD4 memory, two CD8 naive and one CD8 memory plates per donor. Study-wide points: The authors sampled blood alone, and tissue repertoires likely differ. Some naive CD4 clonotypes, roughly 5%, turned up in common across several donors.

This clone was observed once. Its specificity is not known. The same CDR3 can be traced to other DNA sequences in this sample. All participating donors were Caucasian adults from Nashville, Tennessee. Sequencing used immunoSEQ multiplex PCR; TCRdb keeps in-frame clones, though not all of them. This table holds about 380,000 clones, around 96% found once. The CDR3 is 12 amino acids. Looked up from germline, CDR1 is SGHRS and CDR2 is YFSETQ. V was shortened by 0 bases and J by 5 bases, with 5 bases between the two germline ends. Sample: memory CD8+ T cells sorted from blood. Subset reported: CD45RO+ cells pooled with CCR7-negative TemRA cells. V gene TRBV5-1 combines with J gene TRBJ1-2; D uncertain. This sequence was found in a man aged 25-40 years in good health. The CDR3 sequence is CASSLVGYGYTF. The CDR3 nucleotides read TGCGCCAGCAGCTTGGTAGGGTATGGCTACACCTTC.